This T cell receptor (beta chain) was profiled in a study of blood T cells in healthy people across ages. Notes on the study in general: PBMCs that were unsorted prevented a conclusive naive versus antigen-experienced comparison.

Trimming left V 7 bases short and J 1 base short, with 15 bases between. The CDR3 contains 15 residues. From germline, CDR1 is MGHRA and CDR2 YSYEKL. The sample holds a few counts of this clonotype. The antigen remains undetermined. Through a sample-barcoded 5' primer and a J-beta primer mix, a second PCR was run for about 6 to 11 cycles. TCRdb analysed the 5' RACE reads with MiXCR anew, one entry per CDR3 protein. The sample contains approximately 1,700,000 distinct CDR3 sequences, about two fifths of which appear only once. This TCR was sampled from a human donor in good health. Material for sequencing was blood. This chain joins TRBV4-1 and TRBJ2-3; D not resolved. The CDR3 reads CASNYSPLGTDTQYF. The CDR3 nucleotides read TGCGCCAGCAACTATAGTCCCTTGGGCACAGATACGCAGTATTTT.